These T cell receptor beta chains were read from a single sample in a study of cytomegalovirus exposure and HLA in healthy donors. Sequenced by immunoSEQ multiplex PCR; TCRdb stores in-frame clones only, minus some. The sample data list 130,000 or so clones. Sequencing used PBMCs. These receptor sequences come from a man between 18 and 29 years old in good health and CMV-seronegative. Both conserved end residues are part of each CDR3. The D gene is left open where the match is weak.

>TRBJ2-2|TRBD2|TRBV25-1
TGTGCCAGCAGTGAAACGGGACTAGTCGGGCAACGAACCGGGGAGCTGTTTTTT
CASSETGLVGQRTGELFF
>TRBJ1-3|.|TRBV11-3
TGTGCCAGCAGCTTAGGTAGCGGCTCTGGAAACACCATATATTTT
CASSLGSGSGNTIYF
>TRBJ1-4|.|TRBV28
TGTGCCAGCAGTCACAGAACGACTACCCTAGCAACTAATGAAAAACTGTTTTTT
CASSHRTTTLATNEKLFF
>TRBJ2-7|TRBD2|TRBV6-1
TGTGCCAGCAGTAGAACTAGCGGGATGTCCTACGAGCAGTACTTC
CASSRTSGMSYEQYF
>TRBJ2-7|TRBD1|TRBV6-1
TGTGCCAGCAGTGAAGCCGGGACAGGGTTTTCCGAGCAGTACTTC
CASSEAGTGFSEQYF
>TRBJ1-5|TRBD1|TRBV25-1
TGTGCCAGCAGTCCTTCGACAGGGAGGAGCAATCAGCCCCAGCATTTT
CASSPSTGRSNQPQHF
>TRBJ2-1|TRBD1|TRBV27
TGTGCCAGCAGTTTATACCGGGACAGGAAGGACAATGAGCAGTTCTTC
CASSLYRDRKDNEQFF
>TRBJ2-2|.|TRBV5-1
TGCGCCAGCAGTTCCGGGACTCCGAACACCGGGGAGCTGTTTTTT
CASSSGTPNTGELFF
>TRBJ1-1|TRBD1|TRBV28
TGTGCCAGCAGTTTAGGGACAGCAATGAACACTGAAGCTTTCTTT
CASSLGTAMNTEAFF
>TRBJ2-7|TRBD2|TRBV28
TGTGCCAGCAGTTTATTGGCTAGCGGGTTCTACGAGCAGTACTTC
CASSLLASGFYEQYF
>TRBJ2-6|.|TRBV6-5
TGTGCCAGCAGTTACACGGGGGTGGTCTGGGCCAACGTCCTGACTTTC
CASSYTGVVWANVLTF
>TRBJ2-1|.|TRBV14
TGTGCCAGCAGCCAAGATCTGCGGGGCGATGAGCAGTTCTTC
CASSQDLRGDEQFF
>TRBJ2-7|TRBD1|TRBV28
TGTGCCAGCAGTTCACCGGGACAGACCTACGAGCAGTACTTC
CASSSPGQTYEQYF
>TRBJ1-1|TRBD1|TRBV27
TGTGCCAGCAGTTTACTGGGACAGGGAAGCACTGAAGCTTTCTTT
CASSLLGQGSTEAFF
>TRBJ2-3|.|TRBV28
TGTGCCAGCAGTTTAGGCGGGATTGGTCGTTATACGCAGTATTTT
CASSLGGIGRYTQYF
>TRBJ2-5|TRBD2|TRBV7-9
TGTGCCAGCAGCTTAGGCTGGTTAGCGGGAGAGACCCAGTACTTC
CASSLGWLAGETQYF
>TRBJ2-5|TRBD1|TRBV5-1
TGCGCCAGCAGTTCTGACAGGGGTCAAGAGACCCAGTACTTC
CASSSDRGQETQYF
>TRBJ2-6|TRBD2|TRBV19
TGTGCCAGTAGTATTACTAGCGGGAGTTTGACTGGGGCCAACGTCCTGACTTTC
CASSITSGSLTGANVLTF
>TRBJ2-1|.|TRBV7-3
TGTGCCAGCAGCCAAGTCGGGGGTTCCAATGAGCAGTTCTTC
CASSQVGGSNEQFF
>TRBJ1-5|TRBD1|TRBV11-2
TGTGCCAGCAGCTCAGGAGGGGGCGGTCAGCCCCAGCATTTT
CASSSGGGGQPQHF
>TRBJ2-3|.|TRBV5-1
TGCGCCAGCAGCTTGGTGAGCGCGGGAACGGATACGCAGTATTTT
CASSLVSAGTDTQYF
>TRBJ2-2|TRBD1|TRBV4-2
TGTGCCAGCAGCCATGGGACAGGGTTGAGCACCGGGGAGCTGTTTTTT
CASSHGTGLSTGELFF
>TRBJ2-5|TRBD2|TRBV5-1
TGCGCCAGCAGCTACGGCGGGGGTCTCCAAGAGACCCAGTACTTC
CASSYGGGLQETQYF
>TRBJ1-1|.|TRBV19
TGTGCCAGTAGTATAGGGCCGACACTGAACACTGAAGCTTTCTTT
CASSIGPTLNTEAFF
>TRBJ2-3|.|TRBV10-3
TGTGCCATCTCCTTCCGGCTAGCGATAGATACGCAGTATTTT
CAISFRLAIDTQYF
>TRBJ2-7|TRBD1|TRBV6-5
TGTGCCAGCAGTTTCAGGCAGGGGGCCCACGAGCAGTACTTC
CASSFRQGAHEQYF
>TRBJ1-6|.|TRBV15
TGTGCCACCAGCAGAGAGCGGGGGCTATCCTATAATTCACCCCTCCACTTT
CATSRERGLSYNSPLHF
>TRBJ2-1|TRBD2|TRBV28
TGTGCCAGCACCCTGGCGGGAGGGCGGCTAGCGGAAAACAATGAGCAGTTCTTC
CASTLAGGRLAENNEQFF
>TRBJ2-2|.|TRBV13
TGTGCCAGCAGCTTAGGCCTCAACACCGGGGAGCTGTTTTTT
CASSLGLNTGELFF
>TRBJ1-2|TRBD1|TRBV6-5
TGTGCCAGCAGTTACACGCCGACACAGGGGTATGGCTACACCTTC
CASSYTPTQGYGYTF
>TRBJ2-1|.|TRBV9
TGTGCCAGCAGGCCCCCTGGGGGTCGGGGGAACAATGAGCAGTTCTTC
CASRPPGGRGNNEQFF
>TRBJ2-1|TRBD1|TRBV15
TGTGCCACCAGCAGAACCGGGACAGGAGTCGACAATGAGCAGTTCTTC
CATSRTGTGVDNEQFF
>TRBJ1-2|.|TRBV5-5
TGTGCCAGCAGCTTCCAGGGGACTGGCTACACCTTC
CASSFQGTGYTF
>TRBJ2-2|TRBD2|TRBV12-5
TGTGCTAGTGGTTTCTGGACTAGCGAGGGCGGGGAGCTGTTTTTT
CASGFWTSEGGELFF
>TRBJ2-6|.|TRBV10-3
TGTGCCATCATGGAGGGCTCTGGGGCCAACGTCCTGACTTTC
CAIMEGSGANVLTF
>TRBJ2-1|.|TRBV19
TGTGCCAGTAGTACCCTCAGGGATCTGGATGAGCAGTTCTTC
CASSTLRDLDEQFF
>TRBJ2-7|TRBD2|TRBV11-3
TGTGCCAGCAGCCGTACTAGCGGGGCCTCCTACGAGCAGTACTTC
CASSRTSGASYEQYF
>TRBJ1-3|TRBD1|TRBV6-5
TGTGCCAGCAGTCCACAGGGGTCCCTTGGAAACACCATATATTTT
CASSPQGSLGNTIYF
>TRBJ2-5|.|TRBV10-3
TGTGCCACCAACTTGAGGGGGGGAGAGACCCAGTACTTC
CATNLRGGETQYF
>TRBJ1-1|.|TRBV5-6
TGTGCCAGCAGCTTACCGGACAGAGTTAACACTGAAGCTTTCTTT
CASSLPDRVNTEAFF
>TRBJ2-1|TRBD2|TRBV4-2
TGTGCCAGCAGCCTAGGACTAGCGGGAGGAGATGAGCAGTTCTTC
CASSLGLAGGDEQFF
>TRBJ2-1|TRBD2|TRBV2
TGTGCCAGCAGGGGACTAGCGGGGGCTCACAGGGATGAGCAGTTCTTC
CASRGLAGAHRDEQFF
>TRBJ1-1|TRBD1|TRBV19
TGTGCCAGTAGTATCGAGGGGGCGCGTGCTTTCTTT
CASSIEGARAFF
>TRBJ1-2|.|TRBV2
TGTGCCAGCAGTGTTTCAGGCGGCTTAGGTGCGGGGGGCACCTTC
CASSVSGGLGAGGTF
>TRBJ2-3|.|TRBV7-8
TGTGCCAGCAGCTTAGACCGGGATACGCAGTATTTT
CASSLDRDTQYF
>TRBJ1-2|.|TRBV29-1
TGCAGCGTCAGGACAGAGTTTGATTATGGCTACACCTTC
CSVRTEFDYGYTF
>TRBJ2-7|.|TRBV7-8
TGTGCCAGCAGCTTAGCGTTACATAACGAGCAGTACTTC
CASSLALHNEQYF
>TRBJ1-1|.|TRBV5-5
TGTGCCAGCAGCGGGGGGTTCGCGGGGGGGAGTTGGACTGAAGCTTTCTTT
CASSGGFAGGSWTEAFF
>TRBJ2-7|.|TRBV10-3
TGTGCCATCAGGTCCGGGGGATCGGCCTACGAGCAGTACTTC
CAIRSGGSAYEQYF
>TRBJ2-1|.|TRBV4-3
TGCGCCAGCAGCGTCCAGGGAGGGGGTTCCTACAATGAGCAGTTCTTC
CASSVQGGGSYNEQFF
>TRBJ2-2|TRBD1|TRBV7-3
TGTGCCAGCAGTGCAGGGGGTGATACCGGGGAGCTGTTTTTT
CASSAGGDTGELFF
>TRBJ2-7|TRBD1|TRBV25-1
TGTGCCAGCAGTGTCGGGACAGGGGGCGGCGAGCAGTACTTC
CASSVGTGGGEQYF
>TRBJ2-7|.|TRBV7-2
TGTGCCAGCAGCTTAGCTGTCCGGGACGAGCAGTACTTC
CASSLAVRDEQYF
>TRBJ2-3|.|TRBV7-9
TGTGCCAGCAGCTCTTTCACAGATACGCAGTATTTT
CASSSFTDTQYF